A selection of T cell receptor beta chains follows, all from one sample in a study of cytomegalovirus exposure and HLA in healthy donors. Sequenced by immunoSEQ multiplex PCR; TCRdb stores in-frame clones only, minus some. The sample has approximately 61,000 clones, more than 75% seen once; the top ten hold around 7.4%. Sequenced input: PBMCs. The receptors derive from a man aged 18 to 30 in good health and CMV-seropositive. CDR3s include the opening cysteine and the closing phenylalanine or tryptophan. A D gene is named only where the DNA matches it firmly. Expanded clones get a size class; other rows say once, few or many, or leave the size out.

V gene	J gene	D gene	clone size	CDR3 protein	CDR3 DNA
TRBV5-8	TRBJ1-5	NA	NA	CASSHQATYQPQHF	TGTGCCAGCAGTCACCAGGCCACTTATCAGCCCCAGCATTTT
TRBV2	TRBJ2-7	NA	NA	CASSEALPGSHEQYF	TGTGCCAGCAGTGAAGCGCTTCCGGGGTCCCACGAGCAGTACTTC
TRBV6-1	TRBJ2-7	TRBD2	NA	CASSPGTSTYEQYF	TGTGCCAGCAGTCCCGGGACTAGCACCTACGAGCAGTACTTC
TRBV28	TRBJ2-7	TRBD1	few	CASSLSGGTGGLYEQYF	TGTGCCAGCAGTTTATCAGGGGGGACAGGGGGGCTCTACGAGCAGTACTTC
TRBV7-6	TRBJ2-1	NA	medium-sized	CASSPGTGPYNEQFF	TGTGCCAGCAGCCCCGGGACTGGGCCCTACAATGAGCAGTTCTTC
TRBV7-7	TRBJ2-2	NA	NA	CASSLVLVTGELFF	TGTGCTAGCAGCTTAGTACTAGTCACCGGGGAGCTGTTTTTT
TRBV10-3	TRBJ1-1	NA	NA	CAIRAGDSANTEAFF	TGTGCCATCAGAGCCGGCGACAGTGCGAACACTGAAGCTTTCTTT
TRBV4-1	TRBJ2-7	NA	NA	CASSQDGLGGEQYF	TGCGCCAGCAGCCAAGATGGGCTGGGGGGCGAGCAGTACTTC
TRBV30	TRBJ2-5	TRBD1	NA	CAWSTGQGGKTQYF	TGTGCCTGGAGTACGGGACAGGGAGGCAAGACCCAGTACTTC
TRBV6-5	TRBJ2-1	NA	NA	CASSQYGEQFF	TGTGCCAGCAGTCAGTACGGGGAGCAGTTCTTC
TRBV7-9	TRBJ2-4	TRBD2	NA	CASSLGAGLAKNIQYF	TGTGCCAGCAGCTTAGGAGCGGGGTTAGCCAAAAACATTCAGTACTTC
TRBV5-6	TRBJ1-6	NA	NA	CASSLWGLESPLHF	TGTGCCAGCAGCTTATGGGGGCTGGAGTCACCCCTCCACTTT
TRBV2	TRBJ2-5	TRBD2	once	CASIWTSWETQYF	TGTGCCAGCATTTGGACTAGCTGGGAGACCCAGTACTTC
TRBV6-4	TRBJ1-2	TRBD1	NA	CASSEDRGTGYTF	TGTGCCAGCAGCGAAGACAGGGGGACTGGCTACACCTTC
TRBV9	TRBJ1-1	TRBD1	few	CASSVRGDRDTEAFF	TGTGCCAGCAGCGTAAGGGGGGACAGGGACACTGAAGCTTTCTTT
TRBV29-1	TRBJ1-2	NA	NA	CSVSINYGYTF	TGCAGCGTTTCAATTAACTATGGCTACACCTTC